These T cell receptor beta chains were read from a single sample in a study of T cells after yellow fever vaccination. TCRdb re-called the 5' RACE reads through MiXCR, storing one row per CDR3 protein. This table holds under 700,000 distinct CDR3 sequences, less than 20% found once. Sequences were derived from PBMCs, sampled 5 to 6 days after the first yellow fever vaccination. All receptors derive from a man aged 18 to 29 who received the YFV17D yellow fever vaccine. The conserved cysteine and the conserved F or W are not part of the CDR3 here.

>TRBV3-1|TRBJ1-6
ASSQSEGASPLH
>TRBV7-2|TRBJ2-3
ASSLAGVLEGGPQDTQY
>TRBV12-3/TRBV12-4|TRBJ2-5
ASSAGQGGGGTQY
>TRBV19|TRBJ2-1
ASSIMQGAYEQF
>TRBV5-1|TRBJ2-1
ASSGRNEQF
>TRBV20-1|TRBJ2-3
SARDRLAGSDTQY
>TRBV2|TRBJ1-5
ASKYDRGSGPQH
>TRBV19|TRBJ2-2
ASSIPRELF
>TRBV7-9|TRBJ2-1
ASSRRYNEQF
>TRBV19|TRBJ1-2
ASRAGGYGYT
>TRBV3-1|TRBJ2-2
ASRDHLAIGELF
>TRBV4-1|TRBJ2-3
ASSQLRTDTQY
>TRBV5-1|TRBJ2-2
ASSPRGGVVTGELF
>TRBV6-5|TRBJ2-2
ASSYSIGVGGELF
>TRBV5-6|TRBJ1-1
ASSLEGEVAEAF
>TRBV7-8|TRBJ1-5
ASSLEVEPQH
>TRBV20-1|TRBJ1-4
SVSDSNEKLF
>TRBV7-9|TRBJ2-1
ASTLSGGGRSNEQF
>TRBV7-9|TRBJ2-1
ASSNSQPPF
>TRBV9|TRBJ2-2
ASSVVAGYTGELF
>TRBV6-4|TRBJ2-1
ASSEASGGANEQF
>TRBV6-5|TRBJ1-1
ASSYSSVGGRTEAF
>TRBV7-8|TRBJ2-5
ASSHRTSGEQETQY
>TRBV5-1|TRBJ1-2
ASRSVNYGYT
>TRBV7-9|TRBJ2-2
AMGPGPLPGELF
>TRBV3-1|TRBJ2-5
ASSAAGLALETQY
>TRBV5-1|TRBJ1-4
ASSFLSTNEKLF
>TRBV20-1|TRBJ1-5
SAPGQGNQPQH
>TRBV7-9|TRBJ1-2
ALRAGKGYT
>TRBV29-1|TRBJ2-3
SVAGGATDTQY
>TRBV12-3/TRBV12-4|TRBJ1-5
ASSLGSWDSNQPQH
>TRBV30|TRBJ1-2
AWSRGAEGYT
>TRBV6-5|TRBJ1-2
ASSYNREGGYT
>TRBV5-5|TRBJ1-1
ASQGAGGLNTEAF
>TRBV7-3|TRBJ2-1
ASSLIYGQYNEQF
>TRBV7-2|TRBJ2-3
ASSQDWARTDTQY
>TRBV7-9|TRBJ2-7
ASSSPGGRNIHEQY
>TRBV11-2|TRBJ1-4
ASSSPLSLNRGSKEKLF
>TRBV20-1|TRBJ1-5
SAAPGGQDQPQH
>TRBV7-2|TRBJ2-4
ASSPSVKNIQY
>TRBV6-2/TRBV6-3|TRBJ2-2
AIRTGQRNTGELF
>TRBV7-9|TRBJ1-3
ASSAYITGNTIY
>TRBV4-3|TRBJ2-5
ASSRSDTVVETQY
>TRBV5-1|TRBJ2-3
ASSRPPSRDTQY
>TRBV20-1|TRBJ2-5
SANPYVSGVGY
>TRBV18|TRBJ2-5
ASSPSYLEETQY